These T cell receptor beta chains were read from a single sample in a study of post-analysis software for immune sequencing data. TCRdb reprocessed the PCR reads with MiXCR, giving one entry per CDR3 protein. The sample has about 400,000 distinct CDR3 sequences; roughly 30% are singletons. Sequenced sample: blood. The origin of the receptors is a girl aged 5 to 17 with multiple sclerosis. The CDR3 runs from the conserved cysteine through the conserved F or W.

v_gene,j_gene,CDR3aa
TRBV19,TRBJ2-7,CASSIGRGAYEQYF
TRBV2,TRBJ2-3,CASSGQGLGGTDTQYF
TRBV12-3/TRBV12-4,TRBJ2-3,CASSLGGPGTDTQYF
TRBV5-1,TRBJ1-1,CASSPGGGQAEAFF
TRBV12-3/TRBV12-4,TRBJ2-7,CASSSMGGDYEQYF
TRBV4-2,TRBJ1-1,CASSQEARVNTEAFF
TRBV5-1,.,CASSEQSFSYNEQYF
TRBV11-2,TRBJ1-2,CASSSPSGQLLLRGYTF
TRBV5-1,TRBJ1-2,CASAEGSGGGYTF
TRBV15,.,CATRGIGEDEQYF
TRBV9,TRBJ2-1,CASSRAQSIYNEQFF
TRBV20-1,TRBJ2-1,CSAGRGSPSYNEQFF
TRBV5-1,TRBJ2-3,CASEGQGGTDTQYF
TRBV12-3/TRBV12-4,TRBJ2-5,CASSLNLQTQYF
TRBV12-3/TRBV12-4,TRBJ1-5,CASKFQGNQPQHF
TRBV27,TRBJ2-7,CASRLSGTGSYEQYF
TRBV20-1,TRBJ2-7,CSAPGGGGEQYF
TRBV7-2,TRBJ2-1,CASSRLGLAGRDEQFF
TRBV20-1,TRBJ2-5,CSAFRPGLRAWTQYF
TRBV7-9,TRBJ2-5,CASSLGGLVGQETQYF
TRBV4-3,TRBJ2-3,CASSQDHSPGRPTDTQYF
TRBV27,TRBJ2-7,CASSLNTHLTYEQYF
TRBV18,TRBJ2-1,CASSPRQGTSYNEQFF
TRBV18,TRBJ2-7,CASSSDRKASISYEQYF
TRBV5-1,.,CASSIPGQGAHEQYF
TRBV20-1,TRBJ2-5,CSARGGTSGGLSPETQYF
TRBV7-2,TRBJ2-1,CASSSGLLYNEQFF
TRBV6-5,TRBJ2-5,CASSPRDREETQYF
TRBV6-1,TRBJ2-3,CASSDRLAGARTDTQYF
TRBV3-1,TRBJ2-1,CASTDAQRGVDNEQFF
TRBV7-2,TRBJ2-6,CASSPEGANVLTF
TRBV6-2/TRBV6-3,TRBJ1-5,CASGGGRGGEQNQPQHF